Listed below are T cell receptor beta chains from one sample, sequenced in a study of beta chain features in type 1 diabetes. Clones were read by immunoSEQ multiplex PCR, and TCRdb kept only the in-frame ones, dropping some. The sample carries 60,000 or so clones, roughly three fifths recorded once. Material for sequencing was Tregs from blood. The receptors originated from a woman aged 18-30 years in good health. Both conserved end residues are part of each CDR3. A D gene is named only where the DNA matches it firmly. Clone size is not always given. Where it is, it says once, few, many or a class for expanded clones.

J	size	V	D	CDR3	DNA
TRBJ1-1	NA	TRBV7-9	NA	CASSYLRQPWGAFF	TGTGCCAGCAGCTACTTGAGACAGCCCTGGGGAGCTTTCTTT
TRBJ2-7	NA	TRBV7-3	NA	CASSLGGSPYEQYF	TGTGCCAGCAGCTTAGGAGGGTCCCCCTACGAGCAGTACTTC
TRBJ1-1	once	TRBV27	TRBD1	CASRPDRVGTEAFF	TGTGCCAGCAGACCGGACAGGGTGGGGACTGAAGCTTTCTTT
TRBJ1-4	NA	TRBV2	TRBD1	CASRTQGAEKLFF	TGTGCCAGCAGAACACAGGGGGCTGAAAAACTGTTTTTT
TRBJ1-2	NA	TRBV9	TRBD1	CASSVTSWDSGYTF	TGTGCCAGCAGCGTAACGTCCTGGGACAGTGGCTACACCTTC
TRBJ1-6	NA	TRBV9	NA	CASSVAGGGRLNSPLHF	TGTGCCAGCAGCGTAGCGGGGGGCGGCCGACTTAATTCACCCCTCCACTTT
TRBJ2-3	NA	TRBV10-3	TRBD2	CASLGTTTDTQYF	TGTGCCTCCCTGGGGACTACCACAGATACGCAGTATTTT
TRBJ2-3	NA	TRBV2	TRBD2	CASSDGLGRNTDTQYF	TGTGCCAGCAGTGACGGACTAGGGAGGAACACAGATACGCAGTATTTT
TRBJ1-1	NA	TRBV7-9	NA	CASSPWAGGTEAFF	TGTGCCAGCAGCCCTTGGGCGGGCGGGACTGAAGCTTTCTTT
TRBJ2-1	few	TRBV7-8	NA	CASSPRGFSYNEQFF	TGTGCCAGCAGCCCCCGGGGGTTTTCCTACAATGAGCAGTTCTTC
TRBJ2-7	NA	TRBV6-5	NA	CASSRRSTYEQYF	TGTGCCAGCAGCCGGAGGTCCACCTACGAGCAGTACTTC
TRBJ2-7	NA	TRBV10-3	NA	CAISHSYEQYF	TGTGCCATCAGTCACTCCTACGAGCAGTACTTC
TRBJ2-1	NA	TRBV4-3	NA	CASSRARGHEQFF	TGCGCCAGCAGCCGAGCTCGAGGGCATGAGCAGTTCTTC
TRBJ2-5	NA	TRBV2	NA	CASSDGEIETQYF	TGTGCCAGCAGTGACGGGGAAATAGAGACCCAGTACTTC
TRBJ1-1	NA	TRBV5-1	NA	CASSLAAGWSTEAFF	TGCGCCAGCAGCTTGGCAGCGGGATGGAGTACTGAAGCTTTCTTT
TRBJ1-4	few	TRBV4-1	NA	CASSQTVGRPHVATNEKLFF	TGCGCCAGCAGCCAGACCGTTGGGAGGCCCCACGTTGCAACTAATGAAAAACTGTTTTTT
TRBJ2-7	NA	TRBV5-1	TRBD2	CASSLLIGGLAGVGEQYF	TGCGCCAGCAGCTTATTAATCGGAGGTCTAGCGGGAGTAGGCGAGCAGTACTTC